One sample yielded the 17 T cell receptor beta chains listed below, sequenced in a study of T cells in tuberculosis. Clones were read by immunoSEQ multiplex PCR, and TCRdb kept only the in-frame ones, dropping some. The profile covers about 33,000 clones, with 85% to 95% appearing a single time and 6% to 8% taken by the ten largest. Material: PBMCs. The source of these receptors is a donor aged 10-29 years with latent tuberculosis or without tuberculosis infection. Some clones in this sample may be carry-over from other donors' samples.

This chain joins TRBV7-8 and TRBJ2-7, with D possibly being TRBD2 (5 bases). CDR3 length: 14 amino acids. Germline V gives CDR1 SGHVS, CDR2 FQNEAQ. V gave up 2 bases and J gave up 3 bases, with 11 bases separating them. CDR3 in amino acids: CASSLIRGNYEQYF. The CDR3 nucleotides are TGTGCCAGCAGCTTAATCCGGGGAAACTACGAGCAGTACTTC.

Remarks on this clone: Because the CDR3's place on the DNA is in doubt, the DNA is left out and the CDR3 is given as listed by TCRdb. CDR3 protein: CASSFGGGSYPFF. The chain links TRBV7-9 to TRBJ2-1; whether TRBD2, the table's D call, matches the DNA was not checked. Germline CDR1 and CDR2: SEHNR and FQNEAQ (reference sequence). The CDR3 is 13 residues long, ends included.

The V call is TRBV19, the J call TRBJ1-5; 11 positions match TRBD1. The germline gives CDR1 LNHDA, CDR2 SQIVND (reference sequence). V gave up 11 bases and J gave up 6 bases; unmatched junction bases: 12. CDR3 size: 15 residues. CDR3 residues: CALGQGGLDVQPQHF. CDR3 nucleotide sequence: TGTGCCCTGGGACAGGGGGGTCTGGATGTTCAGCCCCAGCATTTT.

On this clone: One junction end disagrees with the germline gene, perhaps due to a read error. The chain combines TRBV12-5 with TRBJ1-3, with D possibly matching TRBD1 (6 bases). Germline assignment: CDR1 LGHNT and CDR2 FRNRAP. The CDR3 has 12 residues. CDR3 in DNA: TGTGCTAGTGGTGTGGGGACACTCTGCTGTCATTTT. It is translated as CASGVGTLCCHF.

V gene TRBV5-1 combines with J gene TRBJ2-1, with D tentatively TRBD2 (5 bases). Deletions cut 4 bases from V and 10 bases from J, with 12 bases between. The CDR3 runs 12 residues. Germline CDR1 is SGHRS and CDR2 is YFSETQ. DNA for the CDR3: TGCGCCAGCAGCCCCGACGAGCGGGAGCAGTTCTTC. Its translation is CASSPDEREQFF.

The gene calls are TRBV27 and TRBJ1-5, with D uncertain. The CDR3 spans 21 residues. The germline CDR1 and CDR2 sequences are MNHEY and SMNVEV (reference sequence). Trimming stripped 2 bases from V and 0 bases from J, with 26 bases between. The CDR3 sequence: CASSLKREALGRSDSNQPQHF. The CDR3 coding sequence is TGTGCCAGCAGTTTAAAGCGGGAAGCGTTGGGTCGGAGTGATAGCAATCAGCCCCAGCATTTT.

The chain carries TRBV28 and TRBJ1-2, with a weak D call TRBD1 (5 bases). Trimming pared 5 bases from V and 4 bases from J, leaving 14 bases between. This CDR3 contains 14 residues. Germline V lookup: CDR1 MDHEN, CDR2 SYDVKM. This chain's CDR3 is CASSILPDSYGYTF. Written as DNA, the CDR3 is TGTGCCAGCAGTATTCTTCCTGACAGCTATGGCTACACCTTC.

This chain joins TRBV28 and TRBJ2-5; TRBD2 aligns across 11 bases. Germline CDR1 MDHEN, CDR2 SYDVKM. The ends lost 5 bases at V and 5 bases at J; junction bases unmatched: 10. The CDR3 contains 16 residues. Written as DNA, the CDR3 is TGTGCCAGCAGTCCCTCTAGCGGGAGGCCGTCGGAGACCCAGTACTTC. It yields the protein CASSPSSGRPSETQYF.

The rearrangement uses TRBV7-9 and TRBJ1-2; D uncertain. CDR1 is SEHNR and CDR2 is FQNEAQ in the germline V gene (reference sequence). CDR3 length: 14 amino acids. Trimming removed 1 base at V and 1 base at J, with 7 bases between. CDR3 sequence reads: CASSLVSDNYGYTF. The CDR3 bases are TGTGCCAGCAGCTTAGTCTCAGATAACTATGGCTACACCTTC.

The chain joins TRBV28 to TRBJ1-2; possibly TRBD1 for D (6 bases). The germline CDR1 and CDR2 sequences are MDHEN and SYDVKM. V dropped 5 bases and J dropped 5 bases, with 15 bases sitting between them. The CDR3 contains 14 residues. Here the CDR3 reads CASSLGGRGYGYTF. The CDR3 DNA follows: TGTGCCAGCAGTCTAGGAGGGAGGGGGTATGGCTACACCTTC.

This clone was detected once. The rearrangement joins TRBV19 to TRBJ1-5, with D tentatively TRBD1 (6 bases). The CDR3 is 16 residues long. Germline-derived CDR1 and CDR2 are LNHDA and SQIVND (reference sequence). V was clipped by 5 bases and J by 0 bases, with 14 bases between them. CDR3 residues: CASSDDRRDSNQPQHF. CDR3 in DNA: TGTGCCAGTAGTGATGACAGGAGAGATAGCAATCAGCCCCAGCATTTT.

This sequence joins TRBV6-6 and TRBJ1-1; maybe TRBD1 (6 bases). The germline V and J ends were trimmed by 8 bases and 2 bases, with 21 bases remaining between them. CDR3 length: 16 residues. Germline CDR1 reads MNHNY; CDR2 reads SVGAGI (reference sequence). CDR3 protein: CASRSPTGSGNTEAFF. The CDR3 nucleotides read TGTGCCAGCCGTTCTCCGACAGGTTCAGGAAACACTGAAGCTTTCTTT.

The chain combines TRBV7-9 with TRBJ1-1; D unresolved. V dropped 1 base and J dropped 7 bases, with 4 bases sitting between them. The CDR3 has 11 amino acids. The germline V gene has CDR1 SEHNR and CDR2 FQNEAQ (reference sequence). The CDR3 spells CASSLDSEAFF. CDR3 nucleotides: TGTGCCAGCAGCTTAGATAGTGAAGCTTTCTTT.

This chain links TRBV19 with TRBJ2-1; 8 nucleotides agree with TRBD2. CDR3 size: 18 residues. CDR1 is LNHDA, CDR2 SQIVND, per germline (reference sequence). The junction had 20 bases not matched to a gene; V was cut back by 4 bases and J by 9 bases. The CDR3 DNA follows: TGTGCCAGTAGTAGGAGCGGGAGTGCTACGGGGACGATGTTTGAGCAGTTCTTC. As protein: CASSRSGSATGTMFEQFF.

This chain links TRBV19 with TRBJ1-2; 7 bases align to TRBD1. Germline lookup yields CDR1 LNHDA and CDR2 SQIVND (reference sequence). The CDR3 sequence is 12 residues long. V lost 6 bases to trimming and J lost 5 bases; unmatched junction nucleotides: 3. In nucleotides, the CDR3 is TGTGCCAGTAGGGACAGGAATTATGGCTACACCTTC. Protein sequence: CASRDRNYGYTF.

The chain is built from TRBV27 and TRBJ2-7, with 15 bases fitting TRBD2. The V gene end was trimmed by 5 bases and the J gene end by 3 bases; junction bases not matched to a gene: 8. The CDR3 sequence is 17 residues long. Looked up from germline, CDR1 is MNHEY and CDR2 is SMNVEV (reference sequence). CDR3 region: CASSPGPGLAGGYEQYF. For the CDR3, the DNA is TGTGCCAGCAGTCCGGGTCCGGGACTAGCGGGAGGCTACGAGCAGTACTTC.

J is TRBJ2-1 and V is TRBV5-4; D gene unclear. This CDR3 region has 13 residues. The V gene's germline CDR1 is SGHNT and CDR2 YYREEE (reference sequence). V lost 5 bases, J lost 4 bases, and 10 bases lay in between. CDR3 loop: CASRGQRYNEQFF. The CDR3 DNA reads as TGTGCCAGCAGAGGTCAGCGTTACAATGAGCAGTTCTTC.